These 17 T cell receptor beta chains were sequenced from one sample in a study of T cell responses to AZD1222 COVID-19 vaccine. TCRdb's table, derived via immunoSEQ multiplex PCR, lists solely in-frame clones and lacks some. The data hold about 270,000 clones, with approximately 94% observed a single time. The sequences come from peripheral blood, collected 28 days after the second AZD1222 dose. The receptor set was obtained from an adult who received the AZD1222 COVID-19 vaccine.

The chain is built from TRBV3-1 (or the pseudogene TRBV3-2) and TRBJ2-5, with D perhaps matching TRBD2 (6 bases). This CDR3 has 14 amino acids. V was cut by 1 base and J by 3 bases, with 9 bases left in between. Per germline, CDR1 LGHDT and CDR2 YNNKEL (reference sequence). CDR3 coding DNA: TGTGCCAGCAGCCAAGGAGGAGGGGAAGAGACCCAGTACTTC. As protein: CASSQGGGEETQYF.

The CDR3 nucleotides are TGCGCCAGCAGCTCTTTAGCGGGGGGGCTCCAGGAGACCCAGTACTTC. Protein product: CASSSLAGGLQETQYF. V usage is TRBV5-1 and J usage is TRBJ2-5; TRBD2 matches 11 bases. This CDR3 comprises 16 residues. Trimming cost V 3 bases and J 5 bases; bases outside gene matches: 9. From germline, CDR1 is SGHRS and CDR2 YFSETQ.

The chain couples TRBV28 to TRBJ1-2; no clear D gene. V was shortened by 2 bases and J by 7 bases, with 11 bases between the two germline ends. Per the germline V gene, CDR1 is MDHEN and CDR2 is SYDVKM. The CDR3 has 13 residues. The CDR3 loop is CASSLVVPPGYTF. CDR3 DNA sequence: TGTGCCAGCAGTTTAGTTGTCCCGCCTGGCTACACCTTC.

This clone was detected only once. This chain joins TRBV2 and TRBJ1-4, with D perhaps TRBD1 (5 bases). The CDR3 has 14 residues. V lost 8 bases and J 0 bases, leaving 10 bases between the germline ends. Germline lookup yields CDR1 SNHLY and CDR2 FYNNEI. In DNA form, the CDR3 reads TGTGCCAGCCTGGGACCGTCAACTAATGAAAAACTGTTTTTT. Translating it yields CASLGPSTNEKLFF.

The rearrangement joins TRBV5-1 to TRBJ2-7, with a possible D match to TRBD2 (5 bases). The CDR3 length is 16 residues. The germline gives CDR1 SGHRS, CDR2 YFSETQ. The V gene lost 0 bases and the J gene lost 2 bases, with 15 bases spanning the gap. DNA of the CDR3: TGCGCCAGCAGCTTGGTCCCTTGGGAGACCCCCTACGAGCAGTACTTC. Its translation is CASSLVPWETPYEQYF.

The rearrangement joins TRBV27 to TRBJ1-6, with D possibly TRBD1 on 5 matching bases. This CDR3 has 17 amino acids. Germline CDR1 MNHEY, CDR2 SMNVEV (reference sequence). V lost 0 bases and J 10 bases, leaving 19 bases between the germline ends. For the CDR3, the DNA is TGTGCCAGCAGTTTATCCCCAGGGCCAGGTCCTACCTCACCCCTCCACTTT. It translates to CASSLSPGPGPTSPLHF.

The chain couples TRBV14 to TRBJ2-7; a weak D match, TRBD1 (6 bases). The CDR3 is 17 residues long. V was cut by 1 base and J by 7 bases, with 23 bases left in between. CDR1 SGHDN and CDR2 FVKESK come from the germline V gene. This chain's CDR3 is CASSQGVLTGLWREQYF. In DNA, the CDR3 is TGTGCCAGCAGCCAAGGGGTATTGACAGGACTTTGGAGGGAGCAGTACTTC. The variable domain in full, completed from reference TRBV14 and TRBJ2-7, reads EAGVTQFPSHSVIEKGQTVTLRCDPISGHDNLYWYRRVMGKEIKFLLHFVKESKQDESGMPNNRFLAERTGGTYSTLKVQPAELEDSGVYFCASSQGVLTGLWREQYFGPGTRLTVT.

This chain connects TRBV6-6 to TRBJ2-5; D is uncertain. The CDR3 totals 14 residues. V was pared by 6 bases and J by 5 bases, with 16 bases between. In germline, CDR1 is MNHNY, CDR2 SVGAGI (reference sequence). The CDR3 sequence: CASSLRNPEETQYF. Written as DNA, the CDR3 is TGTGCCAGCAGCCTGCGGAACCCTGAGGAGACCCAGTACTTC.

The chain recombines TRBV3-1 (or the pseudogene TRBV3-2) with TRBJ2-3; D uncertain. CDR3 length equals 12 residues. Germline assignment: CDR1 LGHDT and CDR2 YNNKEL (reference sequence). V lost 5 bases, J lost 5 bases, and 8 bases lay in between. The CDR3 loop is CASSVGIDTQYF. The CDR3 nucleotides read TGTGCCAGCAGCGTAGGAATAGATACGCAGTATTTT.

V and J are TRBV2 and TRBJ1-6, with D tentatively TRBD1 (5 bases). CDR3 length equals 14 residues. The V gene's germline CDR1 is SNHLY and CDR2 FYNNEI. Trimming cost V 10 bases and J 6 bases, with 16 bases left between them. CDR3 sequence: CANSRDGINSPLHF. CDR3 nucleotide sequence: TGTGCCAATTCCCGGGACGGGATTAATTCACCCCTCCACTTT.

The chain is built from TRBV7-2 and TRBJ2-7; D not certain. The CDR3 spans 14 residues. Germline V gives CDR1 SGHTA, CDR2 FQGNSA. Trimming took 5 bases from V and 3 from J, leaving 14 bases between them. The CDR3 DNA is TGTGCCAGCAGCCCCTCGTGGCTAGACTACGAGCAGTACTTC. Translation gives CASSPSWLDYEQYF.

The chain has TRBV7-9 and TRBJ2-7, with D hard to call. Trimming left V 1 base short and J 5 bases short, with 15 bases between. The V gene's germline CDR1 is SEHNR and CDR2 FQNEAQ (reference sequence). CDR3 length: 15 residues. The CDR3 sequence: CASSLEGLPNHEQYF. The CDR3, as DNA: TGTGCCAGCAGCTTAGAAGGTCTCCCCAACCACGAGCAGTACTTC. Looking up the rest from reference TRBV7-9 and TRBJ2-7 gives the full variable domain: DTGVSQNPRHKITKRGQNVTFRCDPISEHNRLYWYRQTLGQGPEFLTYFQNEAQLEKSRLLSDRFSAERPKGSFSTLEIQRTEQGDSAMYLCASSLEGLPNHEQYFGPGTRLTVT.

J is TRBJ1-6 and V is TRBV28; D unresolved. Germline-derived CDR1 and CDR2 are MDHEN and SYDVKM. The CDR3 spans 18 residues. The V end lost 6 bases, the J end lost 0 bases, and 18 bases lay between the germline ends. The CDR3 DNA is TGTGCCAGCAGATTGGGAGGCGCCCTTAGCTCCTATAATTCACCCCTCCACTTT. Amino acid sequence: CASRLGGALSSYNSPLHF. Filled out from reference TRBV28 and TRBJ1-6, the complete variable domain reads DVKVTQSSRYLVKRTGEKVFLECVQDMDHENMFWYRQDPGLGLRLIYFSYDVKMKEKGDIPEGYSVSREKKERFSLILESASTNQTSMYLCASRLGGALSSYNSPLHFGNGTRLTVT.

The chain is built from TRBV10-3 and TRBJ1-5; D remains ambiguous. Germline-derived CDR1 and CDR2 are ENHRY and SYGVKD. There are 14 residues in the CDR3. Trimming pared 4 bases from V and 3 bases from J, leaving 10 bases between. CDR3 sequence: CAISGTGNNQPQHF. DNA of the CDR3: TGTGCCATCAGTGGGACGGGAAACAATCAGCCCCAGCATTTT.

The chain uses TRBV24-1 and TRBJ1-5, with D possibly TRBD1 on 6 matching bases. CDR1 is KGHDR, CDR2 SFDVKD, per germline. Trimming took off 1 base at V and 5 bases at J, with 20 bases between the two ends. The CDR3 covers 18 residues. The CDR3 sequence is CATSDFKGREGGHQPQHF. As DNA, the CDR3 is TGTGCCACCAGTGATTTTAAGGGCAGAGAGGGGGGACATCAGCCCCAGCATTTT.

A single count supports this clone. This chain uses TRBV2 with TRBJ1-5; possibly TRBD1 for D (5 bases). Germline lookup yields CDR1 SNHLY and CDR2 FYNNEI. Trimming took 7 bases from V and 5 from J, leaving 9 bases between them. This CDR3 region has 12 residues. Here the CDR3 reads CASNVGDQPQHF. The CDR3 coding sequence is TGTGCCAGCAATGTGGGGGATCAGCCCCAGCATTTT.

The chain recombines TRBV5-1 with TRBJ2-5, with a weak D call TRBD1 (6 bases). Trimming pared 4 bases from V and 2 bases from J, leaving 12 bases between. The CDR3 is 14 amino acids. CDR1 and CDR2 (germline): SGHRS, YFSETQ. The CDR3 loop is CASSAGTRQETQYF. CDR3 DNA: TGCGCCAGCAGCGCCGGGACAAGACAAGAGACCCAGTACTTC. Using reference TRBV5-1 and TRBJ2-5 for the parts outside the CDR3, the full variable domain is KAGVTQTPRYLIKTRGQQVTLSCSPISGHRSVSWYQQTPGQGLQFLFEYFSETQRNKGNFPGRFSGRQFSNSRSEMNVSTLELGDSALYLCASSAGTRQETQYFGPGTRLLVL.